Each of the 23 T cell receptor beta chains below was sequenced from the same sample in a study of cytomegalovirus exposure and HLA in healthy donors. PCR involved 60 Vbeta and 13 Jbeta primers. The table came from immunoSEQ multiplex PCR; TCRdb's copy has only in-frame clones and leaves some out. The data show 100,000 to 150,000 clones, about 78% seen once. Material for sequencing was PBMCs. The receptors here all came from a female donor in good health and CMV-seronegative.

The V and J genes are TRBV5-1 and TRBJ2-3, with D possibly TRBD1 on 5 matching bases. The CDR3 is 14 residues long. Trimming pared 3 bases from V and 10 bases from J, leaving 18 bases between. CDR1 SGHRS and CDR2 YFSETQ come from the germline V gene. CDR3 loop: CASSYLTPTAPQYF. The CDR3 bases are TGCGCCAGCAGCTACTTAACCCCGACAGCCCCGCAGTATTTT.

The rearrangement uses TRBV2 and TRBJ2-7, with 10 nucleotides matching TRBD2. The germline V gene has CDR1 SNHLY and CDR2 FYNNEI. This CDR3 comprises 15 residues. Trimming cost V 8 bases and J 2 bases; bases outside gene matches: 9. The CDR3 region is CASSKLAGTTYEQYF. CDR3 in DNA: TGTGCCAGCTCAAAACTAGCGGGGACCACCTACGAGCAGTACTTC.

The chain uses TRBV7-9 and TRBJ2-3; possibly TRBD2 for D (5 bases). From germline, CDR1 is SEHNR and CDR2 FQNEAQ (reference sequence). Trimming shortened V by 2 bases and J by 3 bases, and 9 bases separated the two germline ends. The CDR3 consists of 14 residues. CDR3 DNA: TGTGCCAGCAGCTTATCTAGCCAAACAGATACGCAGTATTTT. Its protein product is CASSLSSQTDTQYF.

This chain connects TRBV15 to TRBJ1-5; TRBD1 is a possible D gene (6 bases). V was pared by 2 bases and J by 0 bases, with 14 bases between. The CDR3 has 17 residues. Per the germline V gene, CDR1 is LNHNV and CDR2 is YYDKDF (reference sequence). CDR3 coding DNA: TGTGCCACCAGCAGACCTGGGGGCAGTTATAGCAATCAGCCCCAGCATTTT. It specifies CATSRPGGSYSNQPQHF.

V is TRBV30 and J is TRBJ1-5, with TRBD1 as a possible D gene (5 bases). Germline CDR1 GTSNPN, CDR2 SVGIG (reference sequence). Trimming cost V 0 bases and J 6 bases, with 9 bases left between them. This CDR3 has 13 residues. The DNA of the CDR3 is TGTGCCTGGAGTGTACAGGCCGGTCAGCCCCAGCATTTT. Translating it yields CAWSVQAGQPQHF. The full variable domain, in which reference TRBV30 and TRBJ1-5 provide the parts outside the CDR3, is SQTIHQWPATLVQPVGSPLSLECTVEGTSNPNLYWYRQAAGRGLQLLFYSVGIGQISSEVPQNLSASRPQDRQFILSSKKLLLSDSGFYLCAWSVQAGQPQHFGDGTRLSIL.

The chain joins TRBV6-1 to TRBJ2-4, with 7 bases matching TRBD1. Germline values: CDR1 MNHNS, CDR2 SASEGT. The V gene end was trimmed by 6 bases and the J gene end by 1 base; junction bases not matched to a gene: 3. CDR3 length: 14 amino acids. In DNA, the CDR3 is TGTGCCAGCAGGAAGACAGGGGCCAAAAACATTCAGTACTTC. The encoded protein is CASRKTGAKNIQYF.

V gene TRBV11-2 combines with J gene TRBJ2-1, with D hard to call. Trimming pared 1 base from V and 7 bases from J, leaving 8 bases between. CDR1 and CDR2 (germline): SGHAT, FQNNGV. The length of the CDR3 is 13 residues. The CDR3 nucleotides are TGTGCCAGCAGCTTAGTTAACGCGAATGAGCAGTTCTTC. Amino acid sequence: CASSLVNANEQFF.

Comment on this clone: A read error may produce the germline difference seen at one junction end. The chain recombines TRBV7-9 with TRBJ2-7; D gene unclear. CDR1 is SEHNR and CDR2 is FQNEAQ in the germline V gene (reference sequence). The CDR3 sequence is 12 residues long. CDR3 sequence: CSSSLVGYEQYF. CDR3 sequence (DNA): TGTTCCAGCAGCTTAGTCGGCTACGAGCAGTACTTC.

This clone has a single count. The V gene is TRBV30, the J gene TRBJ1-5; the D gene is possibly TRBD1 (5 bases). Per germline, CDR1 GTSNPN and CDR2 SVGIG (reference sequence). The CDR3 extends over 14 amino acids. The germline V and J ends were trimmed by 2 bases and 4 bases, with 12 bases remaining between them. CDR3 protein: CAWSTPGYNQPQHF. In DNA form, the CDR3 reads TGTGCCTGGAGTACCCCAGGGTATAATCAGCCCCAGCATTTT.

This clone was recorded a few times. In DNA, the CDR3 is TGCGCCAGCAGCACAAACCAAGAGACCCAGTACTTC. Translation: CASSTNQETQYF. The J gene is TRBJ2-5, the V gene TRBV5-1; unclear D gene. V dropped 4 bases and J dropped 0 bases, with 4 bases sitting between them. Germline CDR1 is SGHRS and CDR2 is YFSETQ. The CDR3 has 12 residues.

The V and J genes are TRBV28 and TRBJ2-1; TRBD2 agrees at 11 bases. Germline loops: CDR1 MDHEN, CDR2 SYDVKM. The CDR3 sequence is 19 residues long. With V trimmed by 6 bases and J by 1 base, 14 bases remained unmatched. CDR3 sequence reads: CASRYISGRALDSYNEQFF. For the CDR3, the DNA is TGTGCCAGCAGATACATTAGCGGGAGGGCCCTCGATTCCTACAATGAGCAGTTCTTC.

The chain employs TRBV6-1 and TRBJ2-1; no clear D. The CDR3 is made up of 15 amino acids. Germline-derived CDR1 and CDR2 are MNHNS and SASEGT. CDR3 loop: CAIKTTGSPDNEQFF. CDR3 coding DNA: TGTGCGATCAAAACTACCGGGTCCCCCGACAATGAGCAGTTCTTC.

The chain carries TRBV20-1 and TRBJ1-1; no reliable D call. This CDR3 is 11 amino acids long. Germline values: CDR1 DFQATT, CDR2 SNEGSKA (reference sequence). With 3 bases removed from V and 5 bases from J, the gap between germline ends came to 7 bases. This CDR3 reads CSARVRTEAFF. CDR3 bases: TGCAGTGCTAGGGTGCGGACTGAAGCTTTCTTT.

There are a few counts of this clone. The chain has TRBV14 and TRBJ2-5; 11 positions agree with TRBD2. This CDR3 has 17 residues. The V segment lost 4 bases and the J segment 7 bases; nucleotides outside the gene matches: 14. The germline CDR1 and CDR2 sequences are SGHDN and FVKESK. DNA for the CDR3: TGTGCCAGCAGCCGGGATAGCGGGGGGGCCTATCATGGGACCCAGTACTTC. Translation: CASSRDSGGAYHGTQYF.

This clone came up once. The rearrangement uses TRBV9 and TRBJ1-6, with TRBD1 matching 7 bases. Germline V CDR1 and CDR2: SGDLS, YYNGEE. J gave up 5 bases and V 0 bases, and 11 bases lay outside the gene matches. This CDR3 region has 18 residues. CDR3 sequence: CASSVGGAGQRNNSPLHF. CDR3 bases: TGTGCCAGCAGCGTAGGTGGCGCGGGACAGCGAAATAATTCACCCCTCCACTTT.

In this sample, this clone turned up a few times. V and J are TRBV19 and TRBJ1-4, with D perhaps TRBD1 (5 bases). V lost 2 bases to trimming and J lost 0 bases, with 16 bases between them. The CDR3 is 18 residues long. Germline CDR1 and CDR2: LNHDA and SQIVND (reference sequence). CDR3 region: CASSIIQDIPATNEKLFF. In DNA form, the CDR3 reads TGTGCCAGTAGTATAATACAGGACATCCCGGCAACTAATGAAAAACTGTTTTTT.

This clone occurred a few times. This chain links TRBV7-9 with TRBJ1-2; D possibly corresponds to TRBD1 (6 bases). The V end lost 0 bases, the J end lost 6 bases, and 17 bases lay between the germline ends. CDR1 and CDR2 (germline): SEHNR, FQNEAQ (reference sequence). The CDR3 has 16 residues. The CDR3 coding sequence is TGTGCCAGCAGCTTAGCCTCTGGGGGCACGGAACATGGCTACACCTTC. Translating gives CASSLASGGTEHGYTF.

The CDR3, as DNA: TGTGCCACCAGCAGGTTCGACAGGGGAGAGCAAGAGACCCAGTACTTC. This sequence encodes CATSRFDRGEQETQYF. The chain employs TRBV15 and TRBJ2-5; 8 bases map to TRBD1. Germline V gene sequence: CDR1 LNHNV, CDR2 YYDKDF (reference sequence). V lost 3 bases, J lost 2 bases, and 8 bases stayed unmatched. The CDR3 length is 16 residues.

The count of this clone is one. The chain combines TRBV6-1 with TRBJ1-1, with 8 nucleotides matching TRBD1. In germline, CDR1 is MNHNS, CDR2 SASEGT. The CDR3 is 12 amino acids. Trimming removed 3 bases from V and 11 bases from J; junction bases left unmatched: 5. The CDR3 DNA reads TGTGCCAGCAGTGACAGGGGGCTTCGGGCTTTCTTT. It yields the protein CASSDRGLRAFF.

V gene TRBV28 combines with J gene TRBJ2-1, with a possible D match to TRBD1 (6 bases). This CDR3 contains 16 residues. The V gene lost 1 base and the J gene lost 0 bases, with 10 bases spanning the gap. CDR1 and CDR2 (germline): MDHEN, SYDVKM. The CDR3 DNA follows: TGTGCCAGCAGTTTATACAAGGACAGCTCCTACAATGAGCAGTTCTTC. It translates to CASSLYKDSSYNEQFF.

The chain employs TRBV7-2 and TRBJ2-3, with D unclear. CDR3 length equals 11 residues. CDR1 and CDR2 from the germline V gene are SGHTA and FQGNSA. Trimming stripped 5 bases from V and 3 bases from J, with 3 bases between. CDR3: CASSTTDTQYF. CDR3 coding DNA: TGTGCCAGCAGCACTACAGATACGCAGTATTTT. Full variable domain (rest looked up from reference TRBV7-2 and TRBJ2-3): GAGVSQSPSNKVTEKGKDVELRCDPISGHTALYWYRQSLGQGLEFLIYFQGNSAPDKSGLPSDRFSAERTGGSVSTLTIQRTQQEDSAVYLCASSTTDTQYFGPGTRLTVL.

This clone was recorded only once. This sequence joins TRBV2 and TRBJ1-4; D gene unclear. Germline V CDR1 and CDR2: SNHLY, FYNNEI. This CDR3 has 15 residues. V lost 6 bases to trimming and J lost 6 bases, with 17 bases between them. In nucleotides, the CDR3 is TGTGCCAGCAGGAGCGATCCCGATGGATATGAAAAACTGTTTTTT. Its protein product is CASRSDPDGYEKLFF.

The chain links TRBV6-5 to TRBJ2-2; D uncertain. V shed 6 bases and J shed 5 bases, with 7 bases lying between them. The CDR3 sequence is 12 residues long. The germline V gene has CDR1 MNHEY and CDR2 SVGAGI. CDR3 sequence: CASSRVTGELFF. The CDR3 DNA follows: TGTGCCAGCAGCCGGGTGACCGGGGAGCTGTTTTTT.